These T cell receptor beta chains were read from a single sample in a study of T cell clonotyping in hematopoietic cell transplantation. The assay was immunoSEQ multiplex PCR, and TCRdb's table has in-frame clones only and misses some. The data hold about 11,000 clones, with 92% observed a single time. The source material was peripheral blood mononuclear cells, sampled before stem cell transplant. Every receptor here comes from a woman aged 40 to 55 with acute myeloid leukemia. Some clones in this sample may be carry-over from other donors' samples. The CDR3 runs from the conserved cysteine through the conserved F or W. A D gene is named only where the DNA matches it firmly. Clone size is given for some rows only: seen once, a few or many times, or a class if the clone is expanded.

CASSAPGAYTQYF	TGTGCCAGCAGCGCCCCCGGAGCGTATACGCAGTATTTT	TRBJ2-3	NA	TRBV7-3	NA
CASSLAGLSNTGELFF	TGTGCCAGCAGCTTAGCGGGGCTCTCGAACACCGGGGAGCTGTTTTTT	TRBJ2-2	NA	TRBV7-2	NA
CASSQDRNRKETQYF	TGCGCCAGCAGCCAAGATCGGAACAGAAAAGAGACCCAGTACTTC	TRBJ2-5	NA	TRBV4-3	NA
CAIGTSANNEQFF	TGTGCCATCGGGACTAGCGCCAACAATGAGCAGTTCTTC	TRBJ2-1	NA	TRBV10-3	TRBD2
CASSLGGDSAEAFF	TGTGCCAGCAGCTTAGGGGGCGATTCTGCTGAAGCTTTCTTT	TRBJ1-1	once	TRBV7-9	NA
CASSLDGGIITEAFF	TGTGCCAGCAGCTTAGATGGGGGGATCATCACTGAAGCTTTCTTT	TRBJ1-1	NA	TRBV7-9	NA
CASSVKGTAGANVLTF	TGTGCCAGCAGTGTTAAGGGGACTGCTGGGGCCAACGTCCTGACTTTC	TRBJ2-6	NA	TRBV2	NA
CASSSSSAGQGFGEQFF	TGTGCCAGCAGCTCAAGCTCGGCGGGACAGGGATTCGGTGAGCAGTTCTTC	TRBJ2-1	NA	TRBV11-2	TRBD1
CASSVGGQGNYGYTF	TGTGCCAGCAGCGTAGGGGGACAGGGGAACTATGGCTACACCTTC	TRBJ1-2	NA	TRBV9	TRBD1
CASSREGGGELFF	TGCGCCAGCAGCAGGGAAGGGGGCGGGGAGCTGTTTTTT	TRBJ2-2	NA	TRBV5-1	NA
CASSSWGRGVFF	TGTGCCAGCAGCTCATGGGGACGCGGCGTTTTCTTT	TRBJ1-1	once	TRBV11-2	NA
CASSIDPGTQYF	TGTGCCAGTAGTATAGATCCTGGGACCCAGTACTTC	TRBJ2-5	once	TRBV19	NA
CSARGTAQYF	TGCAGTGCTAGAGGGACAGCGCAGTATTTT	TRBJ2-3	NA	TRBV20-1	NA
CAISGQGTGANVLTF	TGTGCCATCAGTGGGCAGGGGACTGGGGCCAACGTCCTGACTTTC	TRBJ2-6	once	TRBV10-3	NA
CAWNLRTGGHSPLHF	TGTGCCTGGAACCTCCGGACAGGGGGACACTCACCCCTCCACTTT	TRBJ1-6	NA	TRBV30	TRBD1
CASSPRLAGGPDTQYF	TGTGCCAGCAGCCCGAGACTAGCGGGAGGGCCAGATACGCAGTATTTT	TRBJ2-3	NA	TRBV7-3	TRBD2
CASSLSRATNEKLFF	TGTGCCAGCAGTTTATCCAGGGCAACTAATGAAAAACTGTTTTTT	TRBJ1-4	NA	TRBV27	NA
CAIRETWGFDTQYF	TGTGCCATCAGGGAGACCTGGGGGTTCGATACGCAGTATTTT	TRBJ2-3	NA	TRBV10-3	NA
CASSPRTGEAFF	TGTGCCAGCAGCCCGAGGACAGGGGAAGCTTTCTTT	TRBJ1-1	NA	TRBV2	TRBD1
CASSQGLYSYGYTF	TGCGCCAGCAGCCAAGGACTTTACAGCTATGGCTACACCTTC	TRBJ1-2	NA	TRBV4-3	NA
CASSLGIGGYTF	TGTGCCAGCAGCTTAGGGATAGGGGGCTACACCTTC	TRBJ1-2	NA	TRBV7-9	NA
CATGEDGYTF	TGTGCCACGGGGGAAGACGGCTACACCTTC	TRBJ1-2	NA	TRBV7-9	NA
CASSHGLLRRGGYTF	TGTGCCAGCAGCCACGGGCTCCTAAGGAGGGGTGGCTACACCTTC	TRBJ1-2	NA	TRBV5-8	NA
CASSIDGTGFLVGYTF	TGTGCCAGTAGTATAGATGGGACAGGGTTTCTTGTTGGCTACACCTTC	TRBJ1-2	NA	TRBV19	TRBD1
CASSREIGGVSQSFF	TGCGCCAGCAGCCGGGAAATTGGGGGAGTTTCTCAATCTTTCTTT	TRBJ1-1	NA	TRBV4-1	NA
CASSPTAGQGKYGYTF	TGTGCCAGCAGCCCTACAGCGGGACAGGGGAAGTATGGCTACACCTTC	TRBJ1-2	NA	TRBV7-3	TRBD1
CASSVGVSADTQYF	TGTGCCAGCAGCGTAGGGGTGAGCGCAGATACGCAGTATTTT	TRBJ2-3	few	TRBV9	NA
CASRHEAGVDREQYF	TGTGCCAGTAGGCACGAAGCGGGAGTAGATCGCGAGCAGTACTTC	TRBJ2-7	once	TRBV19	TRBD2
CASSLRDSGELFF	TGTGCCAGCAGCTTAAGGGACAGTGGGGAGCTGTTTTTT	TRBJ2-2	NA	TRBV7-2	TRBD1
CASSRGLSTDTQYF	TGTGCCAGTAGTAGGGGACTTAGCACAGATACGCAGTATTTT	TRBJ2-3	NA	TRBV19	NA
CASSLSQKYEKLFF	TGCGCCAGCAGCTTATCGCAGAAGTATGAAAAACTGTTTTTT	TRBJ1-4	NA	TRBV5-1	NA
CAWNGEETQYF	TGTGCCTGGAACGGTGAAGAGACCCAGTACTTC	TRBJ2-5	NA	TRBV30	NA
CAISEFSGGEQYF	TGTGCCATCAGTGAGTTTAGCGGGGGCGAGCAGTACTTC	TRBJ2-7	NA	TRBV10-3	TRBD2
CASRRASATGELFF	TGTGCCAGCAGACGAGCGTCGGCCACCGGGGAGCTGTTTTTT	TRBJ2-2	NA	TRBV2	NA
CASSDRFYYGYTF	TGTGCCAGCAGTGACAGATTCTACTATGGCTACACCTTC	TRBJ1-2	once	TRBV6-1	NA
CASSVPPGELFF	TGTGCCAGCAGTGTCCCGCCCGGGGAGCTGTTTTTT	TRBJ2-2	NA	TRBV2	NA
CASSLPGTSNTEAFF	TGCGCCAGCAGCTTGCCTGGGACGTCGAACACTGAAGCTTTCTTT	TRBJ1-1	NA	TRBV5-1	NA
CASSLFDTGDANYGYTF	TGTGCCAGCAGCTTGTTTGATACAGGCGATGCTAACTATGGCTACACCTTC	TRBJ1-2	NA	TRBV5-6	NA
CASSLWLPPYEQYF	TGCGCCAGCAGCTTGTGGCTCCCACCCTACGAGCAGTACTTC	TRBJ2-7	once	TRBV5-1	NA
CASSLASGFQETQYF	TGTGCCAGCAGCTTGGCTAGCGGATTCCAAGAGACCCAGTACTTC	TRBJ2-5	NA	TRBV7-9	TRBD2
CASSPGQGRTQYF	TGTGCCAGCAGCCCCGGACAGGGGAGGACCCAGTACTTC	TRBJ2-5	NA	TRBV14	TRBD1
CSVEDGRGQQAFF	TGCAGCGTTGAAGATGGGCGGGGACAACAAGCTTTCTTT	TRBJ1-1	NA	TRBV29-1	NA
CASSQVDGTYEQYF	TGTGCCAGCAGCCAAGTAGACGGGACCTACGAGCAGTACTTC	TRBJ2-7	NA	TRBV14	NA
CASSPGGIYSYEQYF	TGCGCCAGCAGCCCCGGGGGAATTTACTCCTACGAGCAGTACTTC	TRBJ2-7	NA	TRBV5-1	NA
CASSPGGRETQYF	TGTGCCAGCTCACCCGGCGGGCGAGAGACCCAGTACTTC	TRBJ2-5	NA	TRBV18	NA